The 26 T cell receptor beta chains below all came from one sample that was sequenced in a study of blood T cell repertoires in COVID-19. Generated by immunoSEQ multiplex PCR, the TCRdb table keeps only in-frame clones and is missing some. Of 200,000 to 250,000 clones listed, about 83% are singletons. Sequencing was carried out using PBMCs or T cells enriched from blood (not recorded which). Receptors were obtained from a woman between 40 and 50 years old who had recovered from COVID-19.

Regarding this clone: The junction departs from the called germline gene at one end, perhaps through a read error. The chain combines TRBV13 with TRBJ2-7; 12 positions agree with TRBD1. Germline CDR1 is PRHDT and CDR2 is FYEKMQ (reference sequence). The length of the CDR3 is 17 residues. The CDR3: CASSLGLGTGGSHEQYF. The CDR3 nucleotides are TGTGCCAGCAGCTTAGGATTGGGGACAGGGGGCTCCCACGAGCAGTACTTC.

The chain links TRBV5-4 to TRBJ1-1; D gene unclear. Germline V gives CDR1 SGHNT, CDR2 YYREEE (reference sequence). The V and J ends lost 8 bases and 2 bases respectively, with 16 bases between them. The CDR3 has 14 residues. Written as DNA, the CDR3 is TGTGCCAGTGGAGTCCGCCGGGAAAACACTGAAGCTTTCTTT. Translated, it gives CASGVRRENTEAFF.

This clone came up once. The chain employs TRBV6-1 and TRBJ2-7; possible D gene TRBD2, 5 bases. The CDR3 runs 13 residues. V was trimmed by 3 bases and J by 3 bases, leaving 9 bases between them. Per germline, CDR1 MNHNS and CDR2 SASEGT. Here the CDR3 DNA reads TGTGCCAGCAGTGACACTAGTCGCTACGAGCAGTACTTC. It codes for CASSDTSRYEQYF.

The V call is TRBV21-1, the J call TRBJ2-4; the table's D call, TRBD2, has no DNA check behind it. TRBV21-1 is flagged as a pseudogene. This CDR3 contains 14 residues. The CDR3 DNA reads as TGTGCCAGCAGCTCCCCCAGGGAGGGTAACATTCAGTACTTC. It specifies CASSSPREGNIQYF.

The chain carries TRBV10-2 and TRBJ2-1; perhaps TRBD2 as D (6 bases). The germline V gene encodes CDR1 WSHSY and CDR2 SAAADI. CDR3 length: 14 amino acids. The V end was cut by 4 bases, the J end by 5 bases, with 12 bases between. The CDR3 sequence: CASSGRAVNNEQFF. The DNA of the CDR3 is TGCGCCAGCAGTGGGAGGGCCGTCAACAATGAGCAGTTCTTC.

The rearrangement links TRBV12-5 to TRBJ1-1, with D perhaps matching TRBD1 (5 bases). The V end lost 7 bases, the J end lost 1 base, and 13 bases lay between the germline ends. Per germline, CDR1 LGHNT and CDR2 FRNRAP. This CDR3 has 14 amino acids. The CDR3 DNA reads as TGTGCTAGTGCTACGGGACTGCCGAACACTGAAGCTTTCTTT. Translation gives CASATGLPNTEAFF.

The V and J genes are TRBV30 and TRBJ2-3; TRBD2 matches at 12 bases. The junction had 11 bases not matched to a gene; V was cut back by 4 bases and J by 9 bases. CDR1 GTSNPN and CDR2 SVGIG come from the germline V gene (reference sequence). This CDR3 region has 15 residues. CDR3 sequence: CAWKGTSGPRGTQYF. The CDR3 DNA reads TGTGCCTGGAAAGGGACTAGCGGGCCGCGGGGGACGCAGTATTTT.

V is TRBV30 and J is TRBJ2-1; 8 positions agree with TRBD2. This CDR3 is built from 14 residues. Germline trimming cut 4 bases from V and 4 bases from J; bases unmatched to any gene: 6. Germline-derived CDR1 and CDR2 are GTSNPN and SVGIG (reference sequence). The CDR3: CAWTPGLVYNEQFF. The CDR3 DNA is TGTGCCTGGACCCCGGGACTAGTGTACAATGAGCAGTTCTTC.

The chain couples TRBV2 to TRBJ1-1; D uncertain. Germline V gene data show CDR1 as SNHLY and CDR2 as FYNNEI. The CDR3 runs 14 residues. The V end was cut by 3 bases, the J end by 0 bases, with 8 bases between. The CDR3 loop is CASSEETVNTEAFF. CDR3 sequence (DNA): TGTGCCAGCAGTGAGGAGACGGTGAACACTGAAGCTTTCTTT.

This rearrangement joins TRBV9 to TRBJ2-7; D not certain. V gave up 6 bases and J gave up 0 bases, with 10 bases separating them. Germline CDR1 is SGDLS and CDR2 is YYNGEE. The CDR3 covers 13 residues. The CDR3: CASIWSVSYEQYV. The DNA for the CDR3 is TGTGCCAGCATTTGGTCGGTCTCCTACGAGCAGTACGTC.

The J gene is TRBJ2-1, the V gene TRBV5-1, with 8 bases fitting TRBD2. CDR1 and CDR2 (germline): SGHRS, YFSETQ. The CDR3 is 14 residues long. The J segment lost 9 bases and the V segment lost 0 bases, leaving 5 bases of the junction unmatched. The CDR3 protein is CASSLGPGGPEQFF. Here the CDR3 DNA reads TGCGCCAGCAGCTTGGGTCCGGGAGGGCCTGAGCAGTTCTTC.

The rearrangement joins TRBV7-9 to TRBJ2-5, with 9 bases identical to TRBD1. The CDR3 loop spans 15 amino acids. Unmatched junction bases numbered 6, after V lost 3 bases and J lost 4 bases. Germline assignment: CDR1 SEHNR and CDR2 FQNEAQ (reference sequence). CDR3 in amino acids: CASSLTGGSRETQYF. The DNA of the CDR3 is TGTGCCAGCAGCTTGACAGGGGGGTCAAGAGAGACCCAGTACTTC.

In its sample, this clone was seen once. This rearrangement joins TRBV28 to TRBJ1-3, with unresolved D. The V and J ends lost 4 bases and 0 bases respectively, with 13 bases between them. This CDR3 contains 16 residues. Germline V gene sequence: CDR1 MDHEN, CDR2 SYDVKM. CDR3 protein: CASSWGDGVSGNTIYF. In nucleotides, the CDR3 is TGTGCCAGCAGTTGGGGAGATGGTGTCTCTGGAAACACCATATATTTT.

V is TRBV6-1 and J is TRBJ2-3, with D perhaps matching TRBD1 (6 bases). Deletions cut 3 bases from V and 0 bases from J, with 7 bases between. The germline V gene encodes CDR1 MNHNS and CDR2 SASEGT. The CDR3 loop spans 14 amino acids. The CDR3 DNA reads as TGTGCCAGCAGTGAGGGACACAGCACAGATACGCAGTATTTT. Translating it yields CASSEGHSTDTQYF.

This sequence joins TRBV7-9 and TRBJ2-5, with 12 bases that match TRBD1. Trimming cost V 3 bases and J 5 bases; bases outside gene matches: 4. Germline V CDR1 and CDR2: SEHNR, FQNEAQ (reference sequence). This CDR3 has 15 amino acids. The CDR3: CASSFGTGGAETQYF. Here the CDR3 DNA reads TGTGCCAGCAGCTTCGGGACAGGGGGCGCGGAGACCCAGTACTTC.

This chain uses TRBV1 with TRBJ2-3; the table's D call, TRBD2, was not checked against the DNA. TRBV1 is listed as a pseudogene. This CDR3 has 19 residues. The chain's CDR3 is CTSSQEYGGRPIDTDTQYF. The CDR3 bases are TGCACCAGCAGCCAAGAGTATGGCGGGAGGCCGATCGACACAGATACGCAGTATTTT.

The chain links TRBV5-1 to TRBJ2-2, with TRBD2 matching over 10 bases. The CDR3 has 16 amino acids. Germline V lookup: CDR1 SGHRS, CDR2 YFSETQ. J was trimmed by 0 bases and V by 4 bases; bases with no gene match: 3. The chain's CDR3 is CASSMTSGSNTGELFF. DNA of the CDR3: TGCGCCAGCAGCATGACTAGCGGGTCGAACACCGGGGAGCTGTTTTTT.

Here the CDR3 reads CASSLGAGGDSYNSPLHF. CDR3 coding DNA: TGCGCCAGCAGCTTGGGAGCGGGGGGCGATTCCTATAATTCACCCCTCCACTTT. The chain uses TRBV5-1 and TRBJ1-6; TRBD1 might be the D (6 bases). CDR1 and CDR2 from the germline V gene are SGHRS and YFSETQ. V shed 0 bases and J shed 1 base, with 14 bases lying between them. The CDR3 is 18 residues long.

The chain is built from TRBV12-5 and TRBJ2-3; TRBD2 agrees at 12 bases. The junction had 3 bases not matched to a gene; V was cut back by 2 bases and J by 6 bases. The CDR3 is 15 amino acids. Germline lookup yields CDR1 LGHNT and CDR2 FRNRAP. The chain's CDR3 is CASGLLAGGPDTQYF. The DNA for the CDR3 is TGTGCTAGTGGTTTGCTAGCGGGAGGGCCGGATACGCAGTATTTT.

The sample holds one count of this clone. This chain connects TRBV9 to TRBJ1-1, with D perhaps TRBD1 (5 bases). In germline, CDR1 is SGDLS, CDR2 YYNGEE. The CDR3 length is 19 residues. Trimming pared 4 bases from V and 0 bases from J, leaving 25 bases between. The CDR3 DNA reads TGTGCCAGCAGCTCACTAGGGGAGGGCAGGGCCATAATGAACACTGAAGCTTTCTTT. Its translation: CASSSLGEGRAIMNTEAFF.

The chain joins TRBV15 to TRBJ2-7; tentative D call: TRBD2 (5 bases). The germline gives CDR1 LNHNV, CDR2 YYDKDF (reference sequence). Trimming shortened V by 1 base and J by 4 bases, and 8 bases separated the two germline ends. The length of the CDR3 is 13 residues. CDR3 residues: CATSRAPGYEQYV. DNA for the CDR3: TGTGCCACCAGCAGAGCGCCGGGGTACGAGCAGTACGTC.

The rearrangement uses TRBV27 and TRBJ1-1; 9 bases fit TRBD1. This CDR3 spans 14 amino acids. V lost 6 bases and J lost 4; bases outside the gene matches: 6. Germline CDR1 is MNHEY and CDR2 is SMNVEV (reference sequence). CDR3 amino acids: CASRALQGATEAFF. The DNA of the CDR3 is TGTGCCAGCAGAGCCTTACAGGGGGCCACTGAAGCTTTCTTT.

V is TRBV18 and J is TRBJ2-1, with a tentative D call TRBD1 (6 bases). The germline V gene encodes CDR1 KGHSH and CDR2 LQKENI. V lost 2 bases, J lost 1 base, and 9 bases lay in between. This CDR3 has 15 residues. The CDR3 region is CASSPDRISYNEQFF. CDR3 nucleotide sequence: TGTGCCAGCTCACCAGACAGGATTTCCTACAATGAGCAGTTCTTC.

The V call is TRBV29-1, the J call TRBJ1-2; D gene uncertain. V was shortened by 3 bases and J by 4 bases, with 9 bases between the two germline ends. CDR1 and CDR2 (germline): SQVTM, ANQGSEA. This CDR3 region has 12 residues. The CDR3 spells CSVDAGRYGYTF. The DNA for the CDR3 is TGCAGCGTTGATGCGGGCCGCTATGGCTACACCTTC.

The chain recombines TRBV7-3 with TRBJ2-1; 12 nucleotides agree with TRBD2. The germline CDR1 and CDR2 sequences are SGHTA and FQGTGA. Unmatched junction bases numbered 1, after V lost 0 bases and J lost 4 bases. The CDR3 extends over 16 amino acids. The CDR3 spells CASSLTGTSGYNEQFF. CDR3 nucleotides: TGTGCCAGCAGCTTAACTGGGACTAGCGGGTACAATGAGCAGTTCTTC. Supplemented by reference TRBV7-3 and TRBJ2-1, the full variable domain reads GAGVSQTPSNKVTEKGKYVELRCDPISGHTALYWYRQSLGQGPEFLIYFQGTGAADDSGLPNDRFFAVRPEGSVSTLKIQRTERGDSAVYLCASSLTGTSGYNEQFFGPGTRLTVL.

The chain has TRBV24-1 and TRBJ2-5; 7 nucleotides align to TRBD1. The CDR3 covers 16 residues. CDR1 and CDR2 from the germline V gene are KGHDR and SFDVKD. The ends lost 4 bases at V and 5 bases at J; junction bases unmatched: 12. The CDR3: CATSDPRTGHGETQYF. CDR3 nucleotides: TGTGCCACCAGTGACCCAAGGACAGGCCATGGGGAGACCCAGTACTTC.